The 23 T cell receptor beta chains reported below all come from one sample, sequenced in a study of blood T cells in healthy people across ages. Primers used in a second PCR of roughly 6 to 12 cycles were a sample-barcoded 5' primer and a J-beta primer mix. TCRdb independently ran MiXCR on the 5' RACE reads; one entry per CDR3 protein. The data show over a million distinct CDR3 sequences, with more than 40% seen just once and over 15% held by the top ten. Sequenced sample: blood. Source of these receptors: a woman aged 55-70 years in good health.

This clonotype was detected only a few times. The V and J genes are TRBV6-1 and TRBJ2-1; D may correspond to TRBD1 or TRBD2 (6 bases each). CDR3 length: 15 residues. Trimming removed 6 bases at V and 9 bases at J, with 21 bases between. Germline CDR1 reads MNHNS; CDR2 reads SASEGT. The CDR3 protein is CASSVKGPGAGEQFF. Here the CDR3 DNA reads TGTGCCAGCAGCGTTAAAGGTCCGGGGGCAGGTGAGCAGTTCTTC.

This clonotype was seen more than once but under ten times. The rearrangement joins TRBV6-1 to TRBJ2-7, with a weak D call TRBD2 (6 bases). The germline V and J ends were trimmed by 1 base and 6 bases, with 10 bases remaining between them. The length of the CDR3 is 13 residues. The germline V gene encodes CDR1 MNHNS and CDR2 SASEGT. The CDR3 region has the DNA TGTGCCAGCAGTGAAGGTGCGGGATCCGAGCAGTACTTC. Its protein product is CASSEGAGSEQYF.

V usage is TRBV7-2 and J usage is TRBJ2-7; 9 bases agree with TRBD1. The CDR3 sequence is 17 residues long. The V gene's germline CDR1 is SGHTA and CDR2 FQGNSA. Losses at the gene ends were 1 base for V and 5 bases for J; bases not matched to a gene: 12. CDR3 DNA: TGTGCCAGCAGCTTAGACGTGGGGACAGGGCGAAGGAACGAGCAGTACTTC. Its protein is CASSLDVGTGRRNEQYF.

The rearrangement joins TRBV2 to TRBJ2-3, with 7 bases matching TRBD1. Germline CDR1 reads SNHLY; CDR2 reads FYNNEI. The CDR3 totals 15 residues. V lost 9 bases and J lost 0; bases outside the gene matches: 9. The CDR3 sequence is CARQRQGSSTDTQYF. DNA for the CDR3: TGTGCCAGGCAGAGACAGGGATCTAGCACAGATACGCAGTATTTT.

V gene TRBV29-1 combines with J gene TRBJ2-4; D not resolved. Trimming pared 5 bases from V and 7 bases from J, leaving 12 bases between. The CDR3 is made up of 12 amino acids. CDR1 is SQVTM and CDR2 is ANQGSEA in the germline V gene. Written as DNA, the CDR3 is TGCAGCGTTCAAATAGGGCAGAACATTCAGTACTTC. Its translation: CSVQIGQNIQYF.

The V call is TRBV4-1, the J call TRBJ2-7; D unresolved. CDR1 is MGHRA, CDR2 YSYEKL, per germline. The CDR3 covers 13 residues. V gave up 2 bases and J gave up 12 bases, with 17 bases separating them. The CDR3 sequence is CASSQFLQETRYF. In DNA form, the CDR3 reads TGCGCCAGCAGCCAATTTTTACAAGAGACCCGGTACTTC.

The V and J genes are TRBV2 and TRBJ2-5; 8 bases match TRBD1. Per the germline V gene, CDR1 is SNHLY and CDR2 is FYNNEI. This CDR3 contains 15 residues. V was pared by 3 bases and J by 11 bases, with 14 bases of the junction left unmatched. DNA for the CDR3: TGTGCCAGCAGTGACAGGGGGCCCGCGCGAGGGGAGCAGTACTTC. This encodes CASSDRGPARGEQYF.

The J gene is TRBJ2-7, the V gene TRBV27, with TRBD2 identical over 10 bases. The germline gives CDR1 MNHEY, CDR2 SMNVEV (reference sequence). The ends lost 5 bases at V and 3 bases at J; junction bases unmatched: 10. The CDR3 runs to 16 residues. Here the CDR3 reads CASSPSSGRLLYEQYF. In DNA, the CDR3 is TGTGCCAGCAGTCCCAGTAGCGGGAGGCTGCTCTACGAGCAGTACTTC.

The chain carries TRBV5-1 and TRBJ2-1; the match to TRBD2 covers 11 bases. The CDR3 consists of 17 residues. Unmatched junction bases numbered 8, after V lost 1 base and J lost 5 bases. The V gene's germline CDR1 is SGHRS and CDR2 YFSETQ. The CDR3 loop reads CASSLTSGSISHNEQFF. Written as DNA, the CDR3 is TGCGCCAGCAGCTTGACTAGCGGGAGTATTTCCCACAATGAGCAGTTCTTC.

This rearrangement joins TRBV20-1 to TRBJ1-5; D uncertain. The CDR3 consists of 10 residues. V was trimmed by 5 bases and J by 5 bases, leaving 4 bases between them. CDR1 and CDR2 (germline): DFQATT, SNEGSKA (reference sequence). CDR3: CSAGYQPQHF. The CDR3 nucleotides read TGCAGTGCTGGCTATCAGCCCCAGCATTTT.

CDR3 in DNA: TGCGCCAGCAGCCCCCCGGACACCCGAGCCTATGGCTACACCTTC. This codes for CASSPPDTRAYGYTF. This chain links TRBV4-1 with TRBJ1-2; a possible D gene is TRBD1 (5 bases). The CDR3 has 15 residues. V lost 4 bases to trimming and J lost 4 bases, with 16 bases between them. Germline lookup yields CDR1 MGHRA and CDR2 YSYEKL.

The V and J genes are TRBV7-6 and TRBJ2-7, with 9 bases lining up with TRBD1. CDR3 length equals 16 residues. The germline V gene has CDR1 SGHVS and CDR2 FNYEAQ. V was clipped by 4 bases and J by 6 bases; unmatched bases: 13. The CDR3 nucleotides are TGTGCCAGCAGCTCCTACGCCGGGACAGGGCCTGGCGAGCAGTACTTC. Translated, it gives CASSSYAGTGPGEQYF.

For the CDR3, the DNA is TGCAGTGCTCCCTCTCCCTTACAGCCCCAGCATTTT. Amino acid sequence: CSAPSPLQPQHF. The chain recombines TRBV20-1 with TRBJ1-5; D is unclear. In germline, CDR1 is DFQATT, CDR2 SNEGSKA (reference sequence). CDR3 length: 12 amino acids. Trimming left V 5 bases short and J 7 bases short, with 12 bases between.

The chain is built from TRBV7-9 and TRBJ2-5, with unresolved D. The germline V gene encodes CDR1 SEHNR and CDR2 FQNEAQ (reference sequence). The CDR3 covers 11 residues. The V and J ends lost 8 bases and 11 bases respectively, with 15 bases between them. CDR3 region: CASYYLNEQYF. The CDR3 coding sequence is TGTGCCAGCTATTATCTGAATGAGCAGTACTTC.

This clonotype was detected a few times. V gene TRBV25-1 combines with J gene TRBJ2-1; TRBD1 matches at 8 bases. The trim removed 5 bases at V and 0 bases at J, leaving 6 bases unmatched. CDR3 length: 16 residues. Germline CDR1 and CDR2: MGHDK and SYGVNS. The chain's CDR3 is CASSSNRGSSYNEQFF. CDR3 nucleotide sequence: TGTGCCAGCAGTTCTAACAGGGGGAGCTCCTACAATGAGCAGTTCTTC. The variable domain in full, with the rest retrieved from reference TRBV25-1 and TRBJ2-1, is EADIYQTPRYLVIGTGKKITLECSQTMGHDKMYWYQQDPGMELHLIHYSYGVNSTEKGDLSSESTVSRIRTEHFPLTLESARPSHTSQYLCASSSNRGSSYNEQFFGPGTRLTVL.

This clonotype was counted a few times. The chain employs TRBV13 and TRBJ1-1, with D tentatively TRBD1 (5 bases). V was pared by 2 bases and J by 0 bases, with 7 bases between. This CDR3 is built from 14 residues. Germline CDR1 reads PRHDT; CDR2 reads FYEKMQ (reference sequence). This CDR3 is CASSLRGLNTEAFF. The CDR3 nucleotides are TGTGCCAGCAGCTTAAGGGGACTGAACACTGAAGCTTTCTTT.

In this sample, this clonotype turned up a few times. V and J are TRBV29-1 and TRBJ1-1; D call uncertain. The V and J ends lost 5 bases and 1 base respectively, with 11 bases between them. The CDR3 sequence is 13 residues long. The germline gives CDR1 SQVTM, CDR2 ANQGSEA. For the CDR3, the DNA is TGCAGCGTTCGGGGAGGGAAGAACACTGAAGCTTTCTTT. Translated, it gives CSVRGGKNTEAFF.

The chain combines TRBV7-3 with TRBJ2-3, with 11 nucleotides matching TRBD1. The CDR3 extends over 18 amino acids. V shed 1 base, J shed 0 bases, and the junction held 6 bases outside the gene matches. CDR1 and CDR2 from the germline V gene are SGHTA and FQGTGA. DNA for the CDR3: TGTGCCAGCAGCTTAAAGGACAGGGGGCGGGGGAGCACAGATACGCAGTATTTT. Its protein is CASSLKDRGRGSTDTQYF.

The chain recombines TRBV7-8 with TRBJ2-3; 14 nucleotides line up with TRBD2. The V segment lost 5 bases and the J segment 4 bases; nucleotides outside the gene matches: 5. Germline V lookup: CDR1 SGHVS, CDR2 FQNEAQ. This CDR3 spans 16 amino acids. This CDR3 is CASSRLAGGTSDTQYF. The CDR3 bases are TGTGCCAGCAGCCGACTAGCGGGAGGGACCTCAGATACGCAGTATTTT.

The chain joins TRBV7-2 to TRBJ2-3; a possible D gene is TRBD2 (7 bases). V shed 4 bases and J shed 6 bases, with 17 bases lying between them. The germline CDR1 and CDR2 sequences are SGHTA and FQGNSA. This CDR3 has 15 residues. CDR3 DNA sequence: TGTGCCAGCAGCTACAGGGACTATAAGGCTGATACGCAGTATTTT. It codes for CASSYRDYKADTQYF.

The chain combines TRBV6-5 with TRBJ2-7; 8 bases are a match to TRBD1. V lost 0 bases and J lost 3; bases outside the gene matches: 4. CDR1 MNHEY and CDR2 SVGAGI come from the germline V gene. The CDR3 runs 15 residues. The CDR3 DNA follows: TGTGCCAGCAGTTACTCGACAGGGGAGGTCTACGAGCAGTACTTC. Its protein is CASSYSTGEVYEQYF.

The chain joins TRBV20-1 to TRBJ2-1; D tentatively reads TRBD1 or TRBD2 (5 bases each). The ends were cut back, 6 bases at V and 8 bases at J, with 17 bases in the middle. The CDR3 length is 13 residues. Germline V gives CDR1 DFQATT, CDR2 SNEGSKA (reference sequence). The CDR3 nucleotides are TGCAGTGCGGGACGGCAGGGTAGGGATGAGCAGTTCTTC. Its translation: CSAGRQGRDEQFF.

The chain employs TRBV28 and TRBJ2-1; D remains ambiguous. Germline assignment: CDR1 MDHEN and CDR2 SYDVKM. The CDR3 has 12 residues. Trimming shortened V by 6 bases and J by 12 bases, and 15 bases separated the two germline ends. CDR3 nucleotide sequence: TGTGCCAGCAGCCTGACGCACCTAGGGCAGTTCTTC. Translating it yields CASSLTHLGQFF. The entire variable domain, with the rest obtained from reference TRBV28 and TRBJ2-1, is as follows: DVKVTQSSRYLVKRTGEKVFLECVQDMDHENMFWYRQDPGLGLRLIYFSYDVKMKEKGDIPEGYSVSREKKERFSLILESASTNQTSMYLCASSLTHLGQFFGPGTRLTVL.